This TCR beta chain was identified in a study of naive and memory T cell subsets. Four PCR rounds used nested alpha and beta constant region primers plus the SP2 primer. TCRdb redid the calling of the 5' RACE reads with MiXCR, one entry per CDR3 protein. The sample has 56,000 or so distinct CDR3 sequences, 6.5% to 8.5% seen once. TCR cDNA received a 3' ligated oligonucleotide that carried a UMI. Adult healthy volunteers gave 2.5 ml peripheral blood for whole-blood RNA. Input was roughly 1 to 1,100 ng of DNase-treated total RNA without cell sorting. This clonotype has only a few counts. The junction and the germline gene differ at one end; a read error may be behind it. This receptor was identified in a female donor in good health.

The chain's CDR3 is CSARDGQGYYGDTF. The CDR3 region has the DNA TGCAGTGCTAGAGATGGACAGGGTTACTATGGCGACACCTTC. The chain couples TRBV20-1 to TRBJ1-2, with 8 bases matching TRBD1. CDR1 and CDR2 (germline): DFQATT, SNEGSKA (reference sequence). This CDR3 is 14 amino acids long.